Listed here is a single T cell receptor beta chain. Only in-frame clones appear in the TCRdb table, and some are missing; sequencing was by immunoSEQ multiplex PCR. This table has around 250,000 clones, approximately 90% appearing once. The source of the sample is a study of blood T cell repertoires in COVID-19. The CDR3 runs to 14 residues. The source material was PBMCs or T cells enriched from blood (not recorded which). The origin of this receptor is a man aged 40-50 years who had been exposed to COVID-19. The chain has TRBV21-1 and TRBJ2-7; TRBD2, as called in the table, went unchecked against the DNA. TRBV21-1 is flagged as a pseudogene. The CDR3 DNA reads as TGTGCCAGCAGCAAAGGAAGCGGCTCCTACGAGCAGTACTTC. Its translation is CASSKGSGSYEQYF.